This TCR beta chain comes out of a study of T-cell memory formation after mild COVID-19. With constant-segment primers, 5'RACE yielded cDNA libraries of TCR alpha and TCR beta that carried sample barcodes and UMIs. In TCRdb, the 5' RACE reads were re-called with MiXCR into one record per CDR3 protein. The repertoire has about 470,000 distinct CDR3 sequences, more than 20% of them found once; the top ten carry approximately 12%. There are a few counts of this clonotype. This CDR3 comprises 14 residues. Germline loops: CDR1 SGHRS, CDR2 YFSETQ. V was cut by 6 bases and J by 1 base, with 13 bases left in between.

The sample taken for sequencing was PBMCs or a T cell subset sorted from them (not recorded which). The source is an adult woman who had mild COVID-19 (a few samples of this study predate the infection). Cell type and time point are not known. The chain links TRBV5-1 to TRBJ2-5, with D unresolved. Here the CDR3 DNA reads TGCGCCAGCAACCCCGGTACCTTCCAAGAGACCCAGTACTTC. Its protein product is CASNPGTFQETQYF.